The rows below give T cell receptor beta chains drawn from one sample of a study of blood T cell repertoires in COVID-19. The table came from immunoSEQ multiplex PCR; TCRdb's copy has only in-frame clones and leaves some out. This sample has roughly 330,000 clones, with approximately 87% found just once. Sequenced input: PBMCs or T cells enriched from blood (not recorded which). The receptors shown here come from a woman aged 25-40 years who had recovered from COVID-19. Both conserved end residues are part of each CDR3. Each record gives: CDR3 protein, V gene, J gene.

CATSIGQFQETQYF,TRBV15,TRBJ2-5
CASSRLYLVWGTNTGELFF,TRBV4-1,TRBJ2-2
CASRDNANEQFF,TRBV2,TRBJ2-1
CASSAMTGATDTQYF,TRBV9,TRBJ2-3
CATSPRQGGTEAFF,TRBV15,TRBJ1-1
CASSISHPRGTGGLSSGNTIYF,TRBV21-1,TRBJ1-3
CASSNRGERAMNTEAFF,TRBV4-1,TRBJ1-1
CAITPGQGARGYTF,TRBV10-3,TRBJ1-2
CASSRSGVAGGRETQYF,TRBV6-2/TRBV6-3,TRBJ2-5
CATSGLAGQETQYF,TRBV5-6,TRBJ2-5
CASSLGGGGQPQHF,TRBV7-2,TRBJ1-5
CASSLVGGPQHF,TRBV7-2,TRBJ1-5
CASVPYRGQDQPQHF,TRBV19,TRBJ1-5
CAISEEGRGDTEAFF,TRBV10-3,TRBJ1-1
CASKARPAGGQYF,TRBV27,TRBJ2-7
CASSLGQGGQPQHF,TRBV2,TRBJ1-5
CASSAGTGGNNSPLHF,TRBV5-6,TRBJ1-6
CASSQGWQVYYGYTF,TRBV3-1/TRBV3-2,TRBJ1-2
CASSWDREITYEQYF,TRBV21-1,TRBJ2-7
CASSVGYPTDTQYF,TRBV6-4,TRBJ2-3
CASSVRQGALRDTQYF,TRBV9,TRBJ2-3
CASSPEYGGQGAGETQYF,TRBV4-1,TRBJ2-5
CASSYSEETQYF,TRBV18,TRBJ2-5
CASSQGAMATEAFF,TRBV3-1/TRBV3-2,TRBJ1-1
CATSQGQANYGYTF,TRBV15,TRBJ1-2
CASSSSYETTNYGYTF,TRBV7-8,TRBJ1-2
CASEYRERGYTF,TRBV6-5,TRBJ1-2
CASRPYSQGYEQYF,TRBV27,TRBJ2-7
CASSLAGGTYEQYF,TRBV18,TRBJ2-7
CASTPGGHQPQHF,TRBV19,TRBJ1-5
CASSHPGGGPGYGYTF,TRBV28,TRBJ1-2
CASSQADWGNYGYTF,TRBV3-1/TRBV3-2,TRBJ1-2
CASSWRGSPYEQYF,TRBV6-2/TRBV6-3,TRBJ2-7
CASSYGTGVGDEQYF,TRBV6-5,TRBJ2-7
CASSLGAGTGNTIYF,TRBV5-1,TRBJ1-3
CASSPRDGNTIYF,TRBV4-1,TRBJ1-3
CASSSQGNNSPLHF,TRBV5-4,TRBJ1-6
CASSFVGMAGKGYEQYF,TRBV28,TRBJ2-7
CASSLSMGADGYTF,TRBV7-8,TRBJ1-2
CASSFGTGVQPQHF,TRBV7-9,TRBJ1-5
CASSQDQVSNQPQHF,TRBV3-1/TRBV3-2,TRBJ1-5